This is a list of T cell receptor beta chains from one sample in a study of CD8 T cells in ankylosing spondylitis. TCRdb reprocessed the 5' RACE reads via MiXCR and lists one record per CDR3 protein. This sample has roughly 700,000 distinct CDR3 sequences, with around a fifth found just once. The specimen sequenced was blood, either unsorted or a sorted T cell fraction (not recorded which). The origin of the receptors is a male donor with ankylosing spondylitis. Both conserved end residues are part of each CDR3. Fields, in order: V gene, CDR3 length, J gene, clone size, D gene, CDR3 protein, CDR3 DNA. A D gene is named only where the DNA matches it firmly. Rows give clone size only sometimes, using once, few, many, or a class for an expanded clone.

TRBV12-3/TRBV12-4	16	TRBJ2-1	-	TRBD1	CASSPATGTAYNEQFF	TGTGCCAGCAGCCCCGCGACCGGGACAGCCTACAATGAGCAGTTCTTC
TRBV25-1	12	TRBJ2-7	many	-	CASRPGGYEQYF	TGTGCCAGCCGCCCCGGGGGCTACGAGCAGTACTTC
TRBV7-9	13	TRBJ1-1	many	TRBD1	CASRLQGASEAFF	TGTGCCAGCAGACTACAGGGGGCTAGTGAAGCTTTCTTT
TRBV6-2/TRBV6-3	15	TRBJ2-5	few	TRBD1	CASSAPGQGFETQYF	TGTGCCAGCAGTGCTCCGGGACAGGGCTTTGAGACCCAGTACTTC
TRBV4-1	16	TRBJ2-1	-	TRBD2	CASSQVILAEYNEQFF	TGCGCCAGCAGCCAAGTCATCCTAGCGGAGTACAATGAGCAGTTCTTC
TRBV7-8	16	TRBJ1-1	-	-	CASSLGLRDLHTEAFF	TGTGCCAGCAGCTTAGGACTTCGGGACCTACACACTGAAGCTTTCTTT
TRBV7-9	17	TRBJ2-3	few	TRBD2	CASSSITGTSGTDTQYF	TGTGCCAGCAGCTCCATAACCGGGACTAGCGGGACAGATACGCAGTATTTT
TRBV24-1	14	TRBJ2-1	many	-	CATSQPSPLGEQFF	TGTGCCACCAGTCAACCCTCCCCGCTTGGTGAGCAGTTCTTC
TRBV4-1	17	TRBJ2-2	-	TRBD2	CASSQDTSGNSAGELFF	TGCGCCAGCAGCCAAGATACTAGCGGGAATTCAGCCGGGGAGCTGTTTTTT
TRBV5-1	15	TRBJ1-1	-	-	CASSPSGASVEGAFF	TGCGCCAGCAGCCCCTCCGGGGCATCTGTAGAGGGAGCTTTCTTT
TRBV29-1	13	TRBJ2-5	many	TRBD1	CSVFAGGRETQYF	TGCAGCGTCTTTGCAGGGGGCCGAGAGACCCAGTACTTC
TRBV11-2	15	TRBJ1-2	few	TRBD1	CASSTVTGKGEGYTF	TGTGCCAGCTCGACGGTGACAGGGAAAGGAGAGGGCTACACCTTC
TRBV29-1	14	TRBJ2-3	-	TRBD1	CSVGGQAGPDTQYF	TGCAGCGTTGGGGGACAGGCCGGGCCAGATACGCAGTATTTT
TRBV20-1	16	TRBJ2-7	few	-	CSARDWETRSSYEQYF	TGCAGTGCTAGAGATTGGGAGACGAGGAGCTCCTACGAGCAGTACTTC
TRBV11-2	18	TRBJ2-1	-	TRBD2	CASRRTSGDRTTYNEQFF	TGTGCCAGCAGAAGGACTAGCGGGGACCGCACCACCTACAATGAGCAGTTCTTC
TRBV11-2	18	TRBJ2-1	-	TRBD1	CASSLGLRGSHSYNEQFF	TGTGCCAGCAGCTTGGGCCTCAGGGGGAGCCACTCCTACAATGAGCAGTTCTTC
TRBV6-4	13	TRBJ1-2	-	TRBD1	CASSPGGLYGYTF	TGTGCCAGCAGTCCAGGGGGCCTATATGGCTACACCTTC
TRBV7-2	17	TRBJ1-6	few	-	CASSLVRGSSYNSPLHF	TGTGCCAGCAGCTTAGTTCGGGGGAGCTCCTATAATTCACCCCTCCACTTT
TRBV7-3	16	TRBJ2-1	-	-	CASSLTGLAGLNEQFF	TGTGCCAGCAGCTTAACAGGGCTTGCGGGGTTAAATGAGCAGTTCTTC
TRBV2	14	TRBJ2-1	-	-	CASSPLLEYNEQFF	TGTGCCAGCAGTCCTCTACTAGAATACAATGAGCAGTTCTTC
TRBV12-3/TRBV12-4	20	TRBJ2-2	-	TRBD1	CASRELPGTGTGRNTGELFF	TGTGCCAGCAGAGAACTACCGGGTACCGGGACAGGGAGGAACACCGGGGAGCTGTTTTTT
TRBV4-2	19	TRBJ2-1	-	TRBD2	CASSQDVRVGGGFYNEQFF	TGTGCCAGCAGCCAAGATGTTAGGGTTGGGGGGGGATTCTACAATGAGCAGTTCTTC
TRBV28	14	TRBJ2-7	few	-	CATDPSVKTYEQYF	TGTGCCACTGACCCCAGTGTTAAAACCTACGAGCAGTACTTC